These T cell receptor beta chains were read from a single sample in a study of blood T cell repertoires in COVID-19. TCRdb's copy holds only in-frame clones and misses some; the assay was immunoSEQ multiplex PCR. This table holds 200,000 to 300,000 clones, 89% found once. Sequencing used PBMCs or T cells enriched from blood (not recorded which). Source of these receptors: a woman aged 30 to 39 with acute COVID-19. CDR3s include the opening cysteine and the closing phenylalanine or tryptophan. A D gene is named only where the DNA matches it firmly. Clone size is given for some rows only: seen once, a few or many times, or a class if the clone is expanded.

CDR3 protein,CDR3 DNA,D gene,J gene,clone size,V gene
CASSQETSGALGEQFF,TGTGCCAGCAGCCAAGAAACTAGCGGGGCCTTGGGGGAGCAGTTCTTC,TRBD2,TRBJ2-1,.,TRBV4-2
CASSLDRGQAASYEQYF,TGTGCCAGCAGCTTAGACCGGGGACAGGCAGCATCCTACGAGCAGTACTTC,TRBD1,TRBJ2-7,.,TRBV11-2
CAISEYGGYTF,TGTGCCATCAGTGAGTACGGGGGCTACACCTTC,.,TRBJ1-2,.,TRBV10-3
CASRVDRASYEQYF,TGTGCCAGCAGGGTGGACAGGGCATCCTACGAGCAGTACTTC,TRBD1,TRBJ2-7,.,TRBV6-5
CASTSHSTEAFF,TGTGCCAGCACATCACACAGCACTGAAGCTTTCTTT,.,TRBJ1-1,.,TRBV2
CASSLGRLYQETQYF,TGCGCCAGCAGCTTGGGAAGACTGTACCAAGAGACCCAGTACTTC,.,TRBJ2-5,.,TRBV5-1
CTSSQGIRGGSLTDTQYF,TGCACCAGCAGCCAAGGGATTCGGGGGGGCAGTCTCACAGATACGCAGTATTTT,.,TRBJ2-3,.,TRBV1
CAWSVVDSYGYTF,TGTGCCTGGAGTGTGGTGGACAGCTATGGCTACACCTTC,.,TRBJ1-2,.,TRBV30
CASSPTGSNQPQHF,TGTGCCAGTAGCCCGACGGGGAGCAATCAGCCCCAGCATTTT,.,TRBJ1-5,once,TRBV19
CASSPDRAQETQYF,TGTGCCAGCAGTCCGGACAGGGCTCAAGAGACCCAGTACTTC,TRBD1,TRBJ2-5,once,TRBV27
CASSYSRGGESPQHF,TGTGCCAGCAGTTACTCAAGGGGAGGCGAATCGCCCCAGCATTTT,.,TRBJ1-5,.,TRBV6-5
CASSQMWAMTEAFF,TGTGCCAGCAGTCAGATGTGGGCGATGACTGAAGCTTTCTTT,.,TRBJ1-1,.,TRBV27
CASSIRGHYYGYTF,TGTGCCAGTAGTATTCGGGGACACTACTATGGCTACACCTTC,.,TRBJ1-2,.,TRBV19
CASRRIAVSNQPQHF,TGTGCCAGTAGGCGGATCGCGGTTAGCAATCAGCCCCAGCATTTT,.,TRBJ1-5,.,TRBV19
CASSPLRGGPGTEAFF,TGTGCCAGCTCACCACTAAGGGGGGGGCCGGGCACTGAAGCTTTCTTT,.,TRBJ1-1,.,TRBV18
CASSPQGYGYTF,TGCGCCAGCAGCCCTCAGGGTTATGGCTACACCTTC,.,TRBJ1-2,.,TRBV4-1
CASSKAGRGRAGANVLTF,TGTGCCAGCAGCAAAGCGGGTCGAGGGAGGGCTGGGGCCAACGTCCTGACTTTC,.,TRBJ2-6,.,TRBV21-1
CASSLGTGQSGNTIYF,TGTGCCAGCTCACTCGGGACAGGCCAATCTGGAAACACCATATATTTT,TRBD1,TRBJ1-3,.,TRBV18
CASSSTGAMANTIYF,TGTGCCAGCAGCTCGACAGGGGCCATGGCAAACACCATATATTTT,TRBD1,TRBJ1-3,.,TRBV7-6
CASTAEEMNTEAFF,TGTGCCAGCACTGCGGAAGAAATGAACACTGAAGCTTTCTTT,.,TRBJ1-1,.,TRBV9
CASSLLPGELFF,TGTGCCAGCAGCCTCCTCCCCGGGGAGCTGTTTTTT,.,TRBJ2-2,.,TRBV13
CASSISAGMNTEAFF,TGTGCCAGTAGTATCTCGGCAGGGATGAACACTGAAGCTTTCTTT,.,TRBJ1-1,.,TRBV19
CASRSGQHTDTQYF,TGCGCCAGCAGGTCTGGGCAGCACACAGATACGCAGTATTTT,.,TRBJ2-3,.,TRBV5-1
CASTTGNLYGYTF,TGTGCCAGCACAACAGGGAACCTCTATGGCTACACCTTC,.,TRBJ1-2,.,TRBV7-9
CASSGKRDYTF,TGTGCCAGCAGTGGTAAGCGGGACTACACCTTC,.,TRBJ1-2,.,TRBV6-2/TRBV6-3
CSASFQVSRGYGYTF,TGCAGTGCTAGTTTTCAGGTCTCTAGGGGCTATGGCTACACCTTC,.,TRBJ1-2,.,TRBV20-1
CASSLGPGNTEAFF,TGCGCCAGCAGCTTGGGCCCGGGAAACACTGAAGCTTTCTTT,.,TRBJ1-1,once,TRBV5-1
CASSGAGTGDQPQHF,TGTGCCAGCAGTGGAGCCGGGACAGGGGATCAGCCCCAGCATTTT,TRBD1,TRBJ1-5,.,TRBV27
CASSRDRDSPLHF,TGCGCCAGCAGCCGGGACAGGGACTCACCCCTCCACTTT,TRBD1,TRBJ1-6,once,TRBV5-1
CASSLSVNTEAFF,TGTGCCAGCAGCCTATCGGTGAACACTGAAGCTTTCTTT,.,TRBJ1-1,.,TRBV9
CASSQDGLAGGQEDTQYF,TGTGCCAGCAGCCAGGATGGACTAGCGGGGGGGCAGGAAGATACGCAGTATTTT,TRBD2,TRBJ2-3,.,TRBV4-2
CASSQGVAGNTEAFF,TGTGCCAGCAGCCAAGGCGTCGCGGGGAACACTGAAGCTTTCTTT,.,TRBJ1-1,.,TRBV4-2
CASGQGFSGYTF,TGTGCCAGCGGACAGGGATTTAGTGGCTACACCTTC,TRBD1,TRBJ1-2,.,TRBV6-5
CASSLGTEGRNYGYTF,TGTGCCAGCAGCTTAGGGACGGAGGGGCGGAACTATGGCTACACCTTC,.,TRBJ1-2,.,TRBV7-2
CASSQDDRGGSGSYEQYF,TGCGCCAGCAGCCAAGATGACCGAGGGGGATCGGGCTCCTACGAGCAGTACTTC,.,TRBJ2-7,.,TRBV4-1
CATSDAGGTTEEPQHF,TGTGCCACCAGTGACGCCGGAGGGACGACCGAAGAGCCCCAGCATTTT,.,TRBJ1-5,.,TRBV24-1
CASSSTAWTDTQYF,TGTGCCAGCAGCTCTACAGCATGGACAGATACGCAGTATTTT,.,TRBJ2-3,.,TRBV7-9
CASSLTGYNSPLHF,TGTGCCAGCAGCCTGACAGGCTATAATTCACCCCTCCACTTT,.,TRBJ1-6,.,TRBV6-2/TRBV6-3
CASSYKLRQGRNTIYF,TGTGCCAGCAGTTATAAGCTGAGACAGGGCAGAAACACCATATATTTT,TRBD1,TRBJ1-3,.,TRBV6-2/TRBV6-3
CSARGGYGYTF,TGCAGTGCTAGAGGCGGCTATGGCTACACCTTC,.,TRBJ1-2,.,TRBV20-1
CASSQEPYGAGNLGGYTF,TGCGCCAGCAGCCAAGAGCCCTATGGGGCAGGGAACCTTGGAGGCTACACCTTC,.,TRBJ1-2,.,TRBV4-3
CASSWGQGDEAFF,TGTGCCAGCAGCTGGGGACAGGGGGATGAAGCTTTCTTT,TRBD1,TRBJ1-1,few,TRBV7-9
CASSQLTRGLRSYNEQFF,TGTGCCAGCAGCCAACTCACGCGGGGGCTTCGCTCCTACAATGAGCAGTTCTTC,.,TRBJ2-1,few,TRBV3-1/TRBV3-2
CASSPGGWGYTF,TGTGCCAGCAGCCCAGGGGGCTGGGGCTACACCTTC,TRBD1,TRBJ1-2,.,TRBV6-2/TRBV6-3
CAISSGTSLETQYF,TGTGCCATCAGTTCCGGGACTAGCTTAGAGACCCAGTACTTC,TRBD2,TRBJ2-5,few,TRBV10-3
CASTYIPRGEVF,TGTGCCAGCACCTATATTCCGCGGGGGGAAGTCTTT,.,TRBJ1-1,many,TRBV6-5
CASSLLPDIDYEQYF,TGTGCCAGCAGTCTCCTCCCCGACATAGACTACGAGCAGTACTTC,.,TRBJ2-7,.,TRBV2
CASSGGWNTEAFF,TGTGCCAGCAGCGGAGGGTGGAACACTGAAGCTTTCTTT,.,TRBJ1-1,.,TRBV7-2
CASSLVFGRSNEQFF,TGTGCCAGCAGCTTAGTTTTTGGCAGATCAAATGAGCAGTTCTTC,.,TRBJ2-1,.,TRBV7-2
CASSTTGYTEAFF,TGTGCCAGCAGTACAACAGGGTACACTGAAGCTTTCTTT,.,TRBJ1-1,.,TRBV12-3/TRBV12-4
CASSLGQYTGELFF,TGTGCCAGCAGCTTAGGGCAGTACACCGGGGAGCTGTTTTTT,.,TRBJ2-2,.,TRBV7-8
CASSEAGPSTDTQYF,TGTGCCAGCAGCGAAGCGGGGCCCAGCACAGATACGCAGTATTTT,TRBD2,TRBJ2-3,.,TRBV9
CASSYSWDRLNSPLHF,TGTGCCAGCAGTTACTCGTGGGACAGGCTCAATTCACCCCTCCACTTT,TRBD1,TRBJ1-6,.,TRBV6-6
CASRSGTGGQDEKLFF,TGTGCCAGCAGATCCGGGACAGGGGGACAAGATGAAAAACTGTTTTTT,TRBD1,TRBJ1-4,many,TRBV5-4